One sample yielded the 5 T cell receptor beta chains listed below, sequenced in a study of T-cell memory formation after mild COVID-19. MiXCR, applied by TCRdb to the 5' RACE reads, yields one record per CDR3 protein. Among about 250,000 distinct CDR3 sequences listed, 16% were seen once. The source material was PBMCs or a T cell subset sorted from them (not recorded which). The receptor set was obtained from a man aged 18 to 29 who had mild COVID-19 (a few samples of this study predate the infection). Cell type and time point are not known.

This clonotype was detected only a few times. The rearrangement uses TRBV20-1 and TRBJ1-5; 9 nucleotides align to TRBD1. The CDR3 is 20 amino acids. Germline CDR1 is DFQATT and CDR2 is SNEGSKA (reference sequence). Trimming removed 3 bases from V and 1 base from J; junction bases left unmatched: 19. Here the CDR3 DNA reads TGCAGTGCTAGGGCACCCTTCGGGTATAGACAGGGGGTAAGCAATCAGCCCCAGCATTTT. As protein: CSARAPFGYRQGVSNQPQHF.

This clonotype has a count of ten or more. The V and J genes are TRBV5-4 and TRBJ2-7; D unresolved. The V end was cut by 7 bases, the J end by 0 bases, with 14 bases between. CDR1 and CDR2 from the germline V gene are SGHNT and YYREEE (reference sequence). This CDR3 is built from 14 residues. The CDR3 here is CASSTAPYSYEQYV. The CDR3 DNA sequence: TGTGCCAGCTCTACGGCGCCGTACTCCTACGAGCAGTACGTC.

This clonotype was seen repeatedly, ten times or more. V is TRBV4-3 and J is TRBJ2-4; 11 nucleotides align to TRBD1. The germline V gene encodes CDR1 LGHNA and CDR2 YSLEER. The CDR3 consists of 18 residues. V lost 1 base and J lost 2; bases outside the gene matches: 7. The DNA for the CDR3 is TGCGCCAGCAGCCAAGCCCGGACAGGGGGCTGGTCCAAAAACATTCAGTACTTC. It encodes CASSQARTGGWSKNIQYF.

This clonotype was observed a handful of times. The J gene is TRBJ2-1, the V gene TRBV10-3, with 13 bases identical to TRBD2. Germline V gene lookup returns CDR1 ENHRY and CDR2 SYGVKD. Losses at the gene ends were 4 bases for V and 9 bases for J; bases not matched to a gene: 3. CDR3 length: 14 residues. This CDR3 reads CAISAGTSGAEQFF. The CDR3 DNA sequence: TGTGCCATCAGTGCAGGGACTAGCGGGGCTGAGCAGTTCTTC.

J is TRBJ1-2 and V is TRBV12-3 or TRBV12-4; tentative D call: TRBD1 (5 bases). The CDR3 length is 15 residues. Trimming stripped 5 bases from V and 0 bases from J, with 13 bases between. The CDR3 sequence is CASSPRTHSNYGYTF. The CDR3 DNA sequence: TGTGCCAGCAGTCCCCGGACACATTCTAACTATGGCTACACCTTC.